This passage covers 17 T cell receptor beta chains from one sample sequenced in a study of spatial heterogeneity in lung cancer (dated by TCRdb to about 2019). The time point label, read with the paper, signifies: sample taken at primary tumor resection. For TCR sequencing, whole RNA was extracted from tumor and nontumor lung tissue, or from cryopreserved PBMC samples, and no cell sorting was done. The protocol used for the library was 5' RACE. This sample was sequenced with a NextSeq 500. Starting from the raw public reads, TCRdb applied fastp trimming at Q25, assembled clones with MiXCR and retained in-frame beta chains. Records with the same CDR3 protein are collapsed into one entry carrying the most frequent genes and DNA. The sample records 20,000 to 25,000 distinct CDR3 sequences, 4.6% of which are singletons. The ten largest make up less than 35% of the sample. The source material was PBMCs, sampled at surgery. The receptors come from a male donor with early-stage non-small cell lung cancer.

In this sample, this clonotype turned up many times. J is TRBJ2-6 and V is TRBV9, with no clear D. Trimming left V 4 bases short and J 0 bases short, with 17 bases between. The CDR3 covers 18 residues. Germline CDR1 SGDLS, CDR2 YYNGEE. The CDR3 region has the DNA TGTGCCAGCAGCCCAAATCTCCATCCCGGCTCTGGGGCCAACGTCCTGACTTTC. Residues: CASSPNLHPGSGANVLTF.

This clonotype came up a few times. The CDR3 spells CSAQGDRGQGEQFF. As DNA, the CDR3 is TGCAGTGCCCAGGGGGACAGGGGGCAAGGTGAGCAGTTCTTC. The rearrangement uses TRBV20-1 and TRBJ2-1, with TRBD1 matching 12 bases. Unmatched junction bases numbered 9, after V lost 6 bases and J lost 9 bases. Germline lookup yields CDR1 DFQATT and CDR2 SNEGSKA (reference sequence). This CDR3 has 14 residues.

This clonotype was recorded at least ten times. The J gene is TRBJ2-5, the V gene TRBV12-3 or TRBV12-4, with TRBD2 as a possible D gene (5 bases). The CDR3 runs to 12 residues. With 5 bases removed from V and 4 bases from J, the gap between germline ends came to 8 bases. The CDR3 reads CASSPSGETQYF. CDR3 coding DNA: TGTGCCAGCAGTCCCAGCGGAGAGACCCAGTACTTC.

This clonotype was picked up many times. The chain joins TRBV19 to TRBJ2-4; D remains unclear. Germline lookup yields CDR1 LNHDA and CDR2 SQIVND (reference sequence). The germline V and J ends were trimmed by 5 bases and 6 bases, with 17 bases remaining between them. This CDR3 comprises 15 residues. The CDR3 region has the DNA TGTGCCAGTAGTCCGGCGAGGACCGTCCTAAACATTCAGTACTTC. It is translated as CASSPARTVLNIQYF.

To note about this clonotype: A read error is possible here, since a much larger clone lies one base away. J is TRBJ2-7 and V is TRBV5-1; D not certain. Germline V gene lookup returns CDR1 SGHRS and CDR2 YFSETQ. There are 14 residues in the CDR3. The CDR3 sequence is CAGSLQSATYEQYF. In nucleotides, the CDR3 is TGCGCCGGCAGCTTGCAGTCAGCGACCTACGAGCAGTACTTC.

This clonotype was found many times. The CDR3 coding sequence is TGTGCCAGCAGCCGAAAAAAGGGATATACGCAGTATTTT. Its protein product is CASSRKKGYTQYF. The chain is built from TRBV11-2 and TRBJ2-3; no reliable D call. V dropped 5 bases and J dropped 7 bases, with 13 bases sitting between them. CDR1 is SGHAT, CDR2 FQNNGV, per germline. The CDR3 is 13 residues long.

This clonotype occurred many times. The chain combines TRBV27 with TRBJ2-7, with D perhaps assigned TRBD1 or TRBD2 (6 bases each). From germline, CDR1 is MNHEY and CDR2 SMNVEV (reference sequence). Trimming removed 2 bases from V and 4 bases from J, with 9 bases in between. The CDR3 loop spans 13 amino acids. The CDR3 loop reads CASSLRRGYEQYF. The CDR3 DNA is TGTGCCAGCAGTTTAAGGAGGGGGTACGAGCAGTACTTC.

This clonotype occurred many times. The CDR3 nucleotides are TGCGCCAGCAGTCAAGCCCCGGGAGGGGGGAACGAGCAGTACTTC. This encodes CASSQAPGGGNEQYF. The gene calls are TRBV23-1 and TRBJ2-7; 8 bases are a match to TRBD2. TRBV23-1 is noted as an ORF with a role that remains uncertain. The CDR3 has 15 amino acids. J gave up 5 bases and V 2 bases, and 8 bases lay outside the gene matches.

This clonotype was counted at least ten times. The chain has TRBV4-2 and TRBJ2-2; 9 positions agree with TRBD2. This CDR3 comprises 16 residues. Germline trimming cut 7 bases from V and 7 bases from J; bases unmatched to any gene: 13. Germline V lookup: CDR1 LGHNA, CDR2 YNFKEQ. CDR3 region: CASTPERGRGIGELFF. DNA of the CDR3: TGTGCCAGCACCCCGGAGCGCGGGAGGGGAATCGGGGAGCTGTTTTTT.

This clonotype was recorded many times. The chain uses TRBV6-6 and TRBJ2-2; 7 bases fit TRBD2. The CDR3 loop spans 13 amino acids. Germline trimming cut 6 bases from V and 3 bases from J; bases unmatched to any gene: 1. Germline-derived CDR1 and CDR2 are MNHNY and SVGAGI (reference sequence). CDR3 amino acids: CASRSGDTGELFF. In nucleotides, the CDR3 is TGTGCCAGCAGAAGCGGGGACACCGGGGAGCTGTTTTTT.

Ten or more counts support this clonotype. This sequence joins TRBV4-3 and TRBJ1-3; D might be TRBD1 (6 bases). The CDR3 extends over 16 amino acids. The V gene's germline CDR1 is LGHNA and CDR2 YSLEER. Trimming cost V 1 base and J 0 bases, with 10 bases left between them. The CDR3 DNA follows: TGCGCCAGCAGCCAAGGAGGGGGGGGCTCTGGAAACACCATATATTTT. Its protein is CASSQGGGGSGNTIYF.

This chain uses TRBV2 with TRBJ1-5; the D is unclear. The CDR3 is 14 amino acids. With 7 bases removed from V and 1 base from J, the gap between germline ends came to 11 bases. Germline V gives CDR1 SNHLY, CDR2 FYNNEI. Written as DNA, the CDR3 is TGTGCCAGCACTGGAGGAGGGAGCAATCAGCCCCAGCATTTT. Residues: CASTGGGSNQPQHF.

This clonotype was observed many times. This chain joins TRBV5-1 and TRBJ2-2, with TRBD1 identical over 7 bases. CDR1 is SGHRS and CDR2 is YFSETQ in the germline V gene. After removal of 6 bases from V and 5 bases from J, the junction contained 7 bases not matched to a gene. The CDR3 has 14 amino acids. As DNA, the CDR3 is TGCGCCAGCACCCCGGGACAGCAGACCGGGGAGCTGTTTTTT. Its translation: CASTPGQQTGELFF.

Ten or more counts support this clonotype. The chain has TRBV5-4 and TRBJ2-5; TRBD1 might be the D (6 bases). This CDR3 is 14 amino acids long. Looked up from germline, CDR1 is SGHNT and CDR2 is YYREEE (reference sequence). Between the trimmed V and J ends, which lost 0 bases and 4 bases, there was a span of 10 bases. CDR3 loop: CASSLGGGGETQYF. As DNA, the CDR3 is TGTGCCAGCAGCTTGGGTGGGGGCGGAGAGACCCAGTACTTC.

The rearrangement uses TRBV11-2 and TRBJ2-6; possible D gene TRBD1, 5 bases. CDR3 length equals 14 residues. The V and J ends lost 5 bases and 0 bases respectively, with 5 bases between them. In germline, CDR1 is SGHAT, CDR2 FQNNGV. The CDR3: CASSRGSGANVLTF. The CDR3, as DNA: TGTGCCAGCAGCAGGGGCTCTGGGGCCAACGTCCTGACTTTC.

This clonotype has ten or more counts. The rearrangement uses TRBV5-4 and TRBJ2-3, with 7 nucleotides matching TRBD2. The CDR3 runs to 13 residues. Looked up from germline, CDR1 is SGHNT and CDR2 is YYREEE (reference sequence). With V trimmed by 2 bases and J by 5 bases, 2 bases remained unmatched. CDR3 nucleotides: TGTGCCAGCAGCTTAAGGGAGGGAGATACGCAGTATTTT. Its translation is CASSLREGDTQYF.

This clonotype was counted many times. This chain connects TRBV5-1 to TRBJ2-1; tentatively, D is TRBD1 or TRBD2 (6 bases each). V lost 0 bases to trimming and J lost 6 bases, with 13 bases between them. Per germline, CDR1 SGHRS and CDR2 YFSETQ. The CDR3 has 15 amino acids. CDR3 sequence reads: CASSLAVEGVNEQFF. CDR3 coding DNA: TGCGCCAGCAGCTTGGCAGTGGAGGGGGTCAATGAGCAGTTCTTC.